Presented here are 18 T cell receptor beta chains from one specimen sequenced in a study of cytomegalovirus exposure and HLA in healthy donors. A multiplex PCR was run with 60 Vbeta primers and 13 Jbeta primers. Clones were sequenced by immunoSEQ multiplex PCR, and TCRdb holds only the in-frame ones, with some missing. The repertoire holds about 210,000 clones, with about 88% as singletons. Sequenced: PBMCs. These receptors all come from a girl aged 2-10 years in good health and CMV-seronegative.

The chain has TRBV14 and TRBJ2-7; D possibly corresponds to TRBD2 (6 bases). This CDR3 contains 15 residues. The V end was cut by 3 bases, the J end by 4 bases, with 16 bases between. CDR1 is SGHDN and CDR2 is FVKESK in the germline V gene. DNA of the CDR3: TGTGCCAGCAGCCACCTCGGAGGGGAGGCGTACGAGCAGTACTTC. Translating gives CASSHLGGEAYEQYF.

This chain joins TRBV7-9 and TRBJ1-1; possible D gene TRBD1, 6 bases. The CDR3 is made up of 16 amino acids. CDR1 and CDR2 (germline): SEHNR, FQNEAQ (reference sequence). V was trimmed by 4 bases and J by 0 bases, leaving 15 bases between them. CDR3 DNA: TGTGCCAGCAGCTCTCTTCCTAGGGGGATGAACACTGAAGCTTTCTTT. This codes for CASSSLPRGMNTEAFF. The entire variable domain, with the rest obtained from reference TRBV7-9 and TRBJ1-1, is as follows: DTGVSQNPRHKITKRGQNVTFRCDPISEHNRLYWYRQTLGQGPEFLTYFQNEAQLEKSRLLSDRFSAERPKGSFSTLEIQRTEQGDSAMYLCASSSLPRGMNTEAFFGQGTRLTVV.

This clone was seen a single time. The chain links TRBV5-4 to TRBJ2-5; 9 bases agree with TRBD1. The germline V gene encodes CDR1 SGHNT and CDR2 YYREEE (reference sequence). CDR3 length: 15 residues. V lost 0 bases and J lost 5; bases outside the gene matches: 5. The CDR3 DNA sequence: TGTGCCAGCAGCTTGGGGACAGGGGCTAGGGAGACCCAGTACTTC. This gives the protein CASSLGTGARETQYF.

The V call is TRBV19, the J call TRBJ1-1; D remains ambiguous. Germline assignment: CDR1 LNHDA and CDR2 SQIVND (reference sequence). V dropped 5 bases and J dropped 0 bases, with 19 bases sitting between them. The CDR3 sequence is 17 residues long. The CDR3 loop reads CASSRRRRRGMNTEAFF. CDR3 coding DNA: TGTGCCAGTAGTCGGCGACGGCGACGGGGTATGAACACTGAAGCTTTCTTT.

The gene calls are TRBV7-9 and TRBJ1-6, with 8 bases that match TRBD1. Germline CDR1 reads SEHNR; CDR2 reads FQNEAQ (reference sequence). The CDR3 length is 14 residues. V shed 5 bases, J shed 9 bases, and the junction held 6 bases outside the gene matches. CDR3 in amino acids: CASSRQGKGSPLHF. CDR3 in DNA: TGTGCCAGCAGCCGACAGGGGAAGGGTTCACCCCTCCACTTT. Combining the CDR3 with reference TRBV7-9 and TRBJ1-6 gives the whole variable domain DTGVSQNPRHKITKRGQNVTFRCDPISEHNRLYWYRQTLGQGPEFLTYFQNEAQLEKSRLLSDRFSAERPKGSFSTLEIQRTEQGDSAMYLCASSRQGKGSPLHFGNGTRLTVT.

This clone was observed a few times. This chain joins TRBV9 and TRBJ2-5, with TRBD2 matching 7 bases. Germline V gene data show CDR1 as SGDLS and CDR2 as YYNGEE. V lost 3 bases, J lost 4 bases, and 12 bases stayed unmatched. CDR3 length: 16 amino acids. Here the CDR3 DNA reads TGTGCCAGCAGCGCGCAGCCGGGGAGGGGCGGAGAGACCCAGTACTTC. Translation gives CASSAQPGRGGETQYF.

CDR3 loop: CASSRGSYEQYF. CDR3 coding DNA: TGTGCCAGTTCCAGGGGCTCCTACGAGCAGTACTTC. V usage is TRBV6-1 and J usage is TRBJ2-7; tentatively, D is TRBD1 (6 bases). V lost 9 bases to trimming and J lost 0 bases, with 9 bases between them. This CDR3 region has 12 residues. Germline assignment: CDR1 MNHNS and CDR2 SASEGT.

The rearrangement uses TRBV2 and TRBJ2-1; 12 nucleotides agree with TRBD2. Germline V gene lookup returns CDR1 SNHLY and CDR2 FYNNEI. The CDR3 length is 16 residues. V lost 5 bases and J lost 5; bases outside the gene matches: 7. The CDR3 nucleotides read TGTGCCAGCAGTCTGTGGACTAGCGGGAATAACAATGAGCAGTTCTTC. The encoded protein is CASSLWTSGNNNEQFF.

The chain couples TRBV23-1 to TRBJ2-1; D possibly corresponds to TRBD2 (5 bases). TRBV23-1 is filed as an ORF, its function uncertain. The CDR3 covers 12 residues. V lost 5 bases, J lost 12 bases, and 14 bases lay in between. As DNA, the CDR3 is TGCGCCAGCAGTGAGCGGACCGAACCGCAGTTCTTC. Translation: CASSERTEPQFF.

The V call is TRBV30, the J call TRBJ2-7, with D unclear. CDR1 and CDR2 (germline): GTSNPN, SVGIG (reference sequence). CDR3 length equals 15 residues. With 0 bases removed from V and 2 bases from J, the gap between germline ends came to 14 bases. The CDR3: CAWSVRPGSPYEQYF. DNA for the CDR3: TGTGCCTGGAGTGTTCGTCCCGGGTCTCCCTACGAGCAGTACTTC.

The gene calls are TRBV6-6 and TRBJ1-2; TRBD1 is a possible D gene (6 bases). Trimming left V 2 bases short and J 6 bases short, with 10 bases between. This CDR3 comprises 13 residues. Germline V gene lookup returns CDR1 MNHNY and CDR2 SVGAGI (reference sequence). The CDR3 DNA reads as TGTGCCAGCAGTTACGGGGCAGGGGATGGCTACACCTTC. It is translated as CASSYGAGDGYTF.

The chain links TRBV27 to TRBJ2-1; D ambiguous. The germline V and J ends were trimmed by 0 bases and 2 bases, with 11 bases remaining between them. The CDR3 has 16 residues. Germline V lookup: CDR1 MNHEY, CDR2 SMNVEV (reference sequence). The CDR3 bases are TGTGCCAGCAGTTTATCGTCCAGGCAGGCCTACAATGAGCAGTTCTTC. This codes for CASSLSSRQAYNEQFF.

This rearrangement joins TRBV4-1 to TRBJ2-5, with 9 bases aligning to TRBD2. Germline V gene data show CDR1 as MGHRA and CDR2 as YSYEKL. The CDR3 consists of 15 residues. With V trimmed by 5 bases and J by 4 bases, 8 bases remained unmatched. The CDR3 sequence: CASSTGGGAGETQYF. CDR3 DNA sequence: TGCGCCAGCAGCACGGGCGGGGGGGCCGGAGAGACCCAGTACTTC.

This chain joins TRBV12-5 and TRBJ2-7; D might be TRBD1 (6 bases). The germline V gene has CDR1 LGHNT and CDR2 FRNRAP. The CDR3 sequence is 16 residues long. V lost 1 base, J lost 2 bases, and 15 bases lay in between. As DNA, the CDR3 is TGTGCTAGTGGTTTGGCCCCCGGACAGTTACCCTACGAGCAGTACTTC. Residues: CASGLAPGQLPYEQYF.

This chain connects TRBV25-1 to TRBJ1-6, with D possibly matching TRBD1 (5 bases). With 3 bases removed from V and 9 bases from J, the gap between germline ends came to 9 bases. The CDR3 consists of 13 residues. Per the germline V gene, CDR1 is MGHDK and CDR2 is SYGVNS. CDR3 sequence: CASSETGVSPLHF. In DNA, the CDR3 is TGTGCCAGCAGTGAGACGGGGGTTTCACCCCTCCACTTT.

The chain has TRBV5-1 and TRBJ1-2; 12 bases match TRBD1. This CDR3 contains 16 residues. The V and J ends lost 0 bases and 7 bases, in that order; junction bases with no gene match: 7. Germline lookup yields CDR1 SGHRS and CDR2 YFSETQ. The CDR3 region is CASSLAWDRGHGGYTF. The CDR3 DNA is TGCGCCAGCAGCTTGGCCTGGGACAGGGGGCACGGTGGCTACACCTTC.

V and J are TRBV4-1 and TRBJ2-1; D gene unclear. The length of the CDR3 is 17 residues. V shed 4 bases and J shed 0 bases, with 16 bases lying between them. Germline CDR1 is MGHRA and CDR2 is YSYEKL. Here the CDR3 DNA reads TGCGCCAGCAGCCTCGTGACTGACGGTAGCTCCTACAATGAGCAGTTCTTC. It specifies CASSLVTDGSSYNEQFF.

This clone turned up a few times. The chain couples TRBV5-1 to TRBJ1-6, with TRBD1 matching 8 bases. The CDR3 is 16 amino acids. CDR1 and CDR2 (germline): SGHRS, YFSETQ. The V segment lost 2 bases and the J segment 0 bases; nucleotides outside the gene matches: 1. The CDR3 nucleotides read TGCGCCAGCAGCTTCGACAGGGGCTCCTATAATTCACCCCTCCACTTT. It yields the protein CASSFDRGSYNSPLHF.